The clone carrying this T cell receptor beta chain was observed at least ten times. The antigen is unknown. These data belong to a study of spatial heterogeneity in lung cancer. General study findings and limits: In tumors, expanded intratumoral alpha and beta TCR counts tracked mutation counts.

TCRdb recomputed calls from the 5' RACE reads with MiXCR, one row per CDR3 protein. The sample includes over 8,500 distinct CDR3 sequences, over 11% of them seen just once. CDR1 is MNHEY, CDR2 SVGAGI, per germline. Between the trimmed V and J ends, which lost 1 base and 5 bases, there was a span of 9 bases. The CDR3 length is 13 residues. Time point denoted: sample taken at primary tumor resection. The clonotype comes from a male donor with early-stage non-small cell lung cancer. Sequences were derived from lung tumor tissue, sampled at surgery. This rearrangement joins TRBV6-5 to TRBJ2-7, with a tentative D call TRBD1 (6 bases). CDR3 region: CASSYFWGHEQYF. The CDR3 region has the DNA TGTGCCAGCAGTTACTTTTGGGGGCACGAGCAGTACTTC.